Below, 22 T cell receptor beta chains from the same sample are listed, as sequenced in a study of cytomegalovirus exposure and HLA in healthy donors. TCRdb's table, derived via immunoSEQ multiplex PCR, lists solely in-frame clones and lacks some. The table has 150,000 or so clones, approximately 88% seen once. Material: PBMCs. The receptors come from a young woman in good health and CMV-seropositive.

V gene TRBV27 combines with J gene TRBJ1-5, with TRBD1 matching 7 bases. The CDR3 covers 15 residues. Germline V gene sequence: CDR1 MNHEY, CDR2 SMNVEV (reference sequence). The trim removed 1 base at V and 3 bases at J, leaving 3 bases unmatched. Here the CDR3 reads CASSLWGTVNQPQHF. CDR3 sequence (DNA): TGTGCCAGCAGTTTATGGGGGACAGTCAATCAGCCCCAGCATTTT.

This chain joins TRBV5-4 and TRBJ2-7, with D uncertain. V was pared by 1 base and J by 6 bases, with 11 bases between. The CDR3 has 13 residues. Germline V gives CDR1 SGHNT, CDR2 YYREEE (reference sequence). The CDR3 DNA reads as TGTGCCAGCAGCTTGTTGTCCCTGTCCGAGCAGTACTTC. As protein: CASSLLSLSEQYF.

The chain employs TRBV27 and TRBJ2-7; TRBD1 matches 10 bases. J gave up 3 bases and V 5 bases, and 10 bases lay outside the gene matches. CDR3 length: 16 residues. The germline V gene encodes CDR1 MNHEY and CDR2 SMNVEV (reference sequence). The CDR3 DNA sequence: TGTGCCAGCAGTCCGGGACAGGGGATAGGGGTCTACGAGCAGTACTTC. This translates into CASSPGQGIGVYEQYF.

This clone was seen only once. The chain links TRBV29-1 to TRBJ2-5, with D unresolved. The CDR3 length is 13 residues. V shed 7 bases and J shed 4 bases, with 16 bases lying between them. CDR1 and CDR2 (germline): SQVTM, ANQGSEA. The CDR3 reads CSGSLQVGETQYF. In DNA, the CDR3 is TGCAGCGGGAGTTTACAAGTAGGAGAGACCCAGTACTTC.

The chain combines TRBV10-2 with TRBJ2-7; perhaps TRBD2 as D (5 bases). V was pared by 7 bases and J by 1 base, with 14 bases between. Germline V gene sequence: CDR1 WSHSY, CDR2 SAAADI. This CDR3 comprises 14 residues. The DNA of the CDR3 is TGCGCCAGCAATACGGGAATACTATCCTACGAGCAGTACTTC. Protein: CASNTGILSYEQYF.

This chain connects TRBV7-9 to TRBJ2-7; 9 bases are shared with TRBD1. The CDR3 contains 15 residues. J was trimmed by 2 bases and V by 5 bases; bases with no gene match: 7. Looked up from germline, CDR1 is SEHNR and CDR2 is FQNEAQ (reference sequence). In nucleotides, the CDR3 is TGTGCCAGCAGCCGGCGACAGGGGGAAGCCTACGAGCAGTACTTC. It yields the protein CASSRRQGEAYEQYF.

The chain couples TRBV30 to TRBJ2-5, with a possible D match to TRBD2 (6 bases). The CDR3 contains 13 residues. Looked up from germline, CDR1 is GTSNPN and CDR2 is SVGIG (reference sequence). Trimming shortened V by 1 base and J by 2 bases, and 8 bases separated the two germline ends. The CDR3 sequence: CAWSGGDQETQYF. DNA of the CDR3: TGTGCCTGGAGTGGGGGGGATCAAGAGACCCAGTACTTC.

The rearrangement links TRBV15 to TRBJ1-5; 9 bases are a match to TRBD1. V was clipped by 9 bases and J by 6 bases; unmatched bases: 6. The germline gives CDR1 LNHNV, CDR2 YYDKDF (reference sequence). The CDR3 runs to 13 residues. The CDR3 spells CATNRGLGQPQHF. CDR3 DNA: TGTGCCACGAACAGGGGGCTGGGTCAGCCCCAGCATTTT.

V usage is TRBV6-6 and J usage is TRBJ1-5; D gene unclear. CDR3 length equals 13 residues. Per germline, CDR1 MNHNY and CDR2 SVGAGI (reference sequence). V dropped 6 bases and J dropped 0 bases, with 6 bases sitting between them. CDR3 in DNA: TGTGCCAGCAGCCCCTATAGCAATCAGCCCCAGCATTTT. It yields the protein CASSPYSNQPQHF.

This rearrangement joins TRBV19 to TRBJ2-7; 7 nucleotides match TRBD2. CDR1 and CDR2 (germline): LNHDA, SQIVND (reference sequence). The V and J ends lost 3 bases and 3 bases, in that order; junction bases with no gene match: 2. The CDR3 loop spans 13 amino acids. CDR3 protein: CASSMASGYEQYF. DNA for the CDR3: TGTGCCAGTAGTATGGCTAGCGGCTACGAGCAGTACTTC.

This chain connects TRBV29-1 to TRBJ2-1; 14 bases are a match to TRBD2. The CDR3 length is 15 residues. Germline loops: CDR1 SQVTM, CDR2 ANQGSEA. The ends lost 3 bases at V and 5 bases at J; junction bases unmatched: 3. DNA of the CDR3: TGCAGCGTTGAGGGACTAGCGGGGGACAACAATGAGCAGTTCTTC. This codes for CSVEGLAGDNNEQFF.

This clone was detected only once. V is TRBV10-3 and J is TRBJ2-7; 8 bases match TRBD2. CDR1 and CDR2 (germline): ENHRY, SYGVKD. V dropped 6 bases and J dropped 5; count of bases not matched to a gene: 9. The CDR3 contains 14 residues. In nucleotides, the CDR3 is TGTGCCATCAGCGACCCAGCGGGAGTGAACGAGCAGTACTTC. It encodes CAISDPAGVNEQYF.

V is TRBV7-6 and J is TRBJ1-5; D is unclear. The CDR3 sequence is 15 residues long. CDR1 and CDR2 (germline): SGHVS, FNYEAQ. The V end was cut by 5 bases, the J end by 0 bases, with 11 bases between. The DNA for the CDR3 is TGTGCCAGCAGCCCTGGAGAATATAGCAATCAGCCCCAGCATTTT. Its protein is CASSPGEYSNQPQHF.

This clone was detected only a few times. The rearrangement joins TRBV6-5 to TRBJ1-2; the D is unclear. The CDR3 contains 14 residues. Trimming took off 0 bases at V and 8 bases at J, with 13 bases between the two ends. Germline V gives CDR1 MNHEY, CDR2 SVGAGI. The CDR3 region is CASSYSTQRSGYTF. CDR3 sequence (DNA): TGTGCCAGCAGTTACTCAACTCAGCGTAGCGGCTACACCTTC.

The rearrangement uses TRBV2 and TRBJ2-1; the match to TRBD1 covers 7 bases. The CDR3 is 13 amino acids. CDR1 is SNHLY, CDR2 FYNNEI, per germline. V trimming: 6 bases; J trimming: 4 bases; junction bases outside the gene matches: 3. CDR3 sequence: CASRGQTYNEQFF. The CDR3 nucleotides read TGTGCCAGCAGGGGACAGACTTACAATGAGCAGTTCTTC.

V gene TRBV9 combines with J gene TRBJ2-7, with 8 positions matching TRBD2. Germline V gives CDR1 SGDLS, CDR2 YYNGEE. This CDR3 comprises 15 residues. J lost 5 bases, V lost 2 bases, and 9 bases had no gene match. The CDR3 nucleotides read TGTGCCAGCAGCGTGAGAGCGGGAGTCCCCCACGAGCAGTACTTC. Translating gives CASSVRAGVPHEQYF.

V is TRBV29-1 and J is TRBJ2-7, with 11 bases that match TRBD1. J gave up 3 bases and V 5 bases, and 6 bases lay outside the gene matches. The CDR3 loop spans 14 amino acids. Per the germline V gene, CDR1 is SQVTM and CDR2 is ANQGSEA. CDR3 DNA sequence: TGCAGCGTTAATATCGGGACAGGGGGCTACGAGCAGTACTTC. Its translation is CSVNIGTGGYEQYF.

V gene TRBV5-5 combines with J gene TRBJ1-5, with unresolved D. CDR1 SGHKS and CDR2 YYEKEE come from the germline V gene (reference sequence). Trimming stripped 2 bases from V and 5 bases from J, with 23 bases between. This CDR3 comprises 18 residues. In DNA form, the CDR3 reads TGTGCCAGCAGCTTAGGGTCCGAGGGCGCCACGTTGTATCAGCCCCAGCATTTT. As protein: CASSLGSEGATLYQPQHF.

This clone has a single count. The chain uses TRBV5-4 and TRBJ2-2; TRBD2 agrees at 8 bases. This CDR3 contains 16 residues. Germline assignment: CDR1 SGHNT and CDR2 YYREEE (reference sequence). V gave up 1 base and J gave up 7 bases; unmatched junction bases: 9. CDR3 bases: TGTGCCAGCAGCTTGCCGGGACTAGATGTTTTCGGGGAGCTGTTTTTT. Protein sequence: CASSLPGLDVFGELFF.

This chain joins TRBV10-3 and TRBJ1-1; the D gene is possibly TRBD1 (6 bases). The CDR3 has 14 residues. Trimming pared 10 bases from V and 1 base from J, leaving 16 bases between. CDR1 ENHRY and CDR2 SYGVKD come from the germline V gene. CDR3: CATRSAGQNTEAFF. The DNA for the CDR3 is TGTGCCACCCGATCAGCGGGACAGAACACTGAAGCTTTCTTT.

The gene calls are TRBV18 and TRBJ1-5; TRBD1 aligns across 8 bases. CDR3 length: 16 residues. Losses at the gene ends were 3 bases for V and 3 bases for J; bases not matched to a gene: 7. Per the germline V gene, CDR1 is KGHSH and CDR2 is LQKENI. CDR3 sequence (DNA): TGTGCCAGCTCACCGAGGGACAGGTCAATCAATCAGCCCCAGCATTTT. Its translation: CASSPRDRSINQPQHF.

This sequence joins TRBV25-1 and TRBJ2-2, with 9 bases lining up with TRBD2. Germline V gene sequence: CDR1 MGHDK, CDR2 SYGVNS. The CDR3 consists of 15 residues. Losses at the gene ends were 4 bases for V and 7 bases for J; bases not matched to a gene: 7. Here the CDR3 reads CASSGTSARDGELFF. The CDR3 nucleotides are TGTGCCAGCAGTGGGACTAGCGCACGTGACGGGGAGCTGTTTTTT.